A selection of T cell receptor beta chains follows, all from one sample in a study of OX40 agonist ivuxolimab in advanced cancers. The repertoire was sequenced with immunoSEQ multiplex PCR; TCRdb's copy has only in-frame clones and lacks some. The sample has some 61,000 clones; roughly 73% are singletons. The input for sequencing was CD4+ or CD8+ T cells sorted from blood, taken in a trial of the OX40 agonist ivuxolimab. The receptor set was obtained from an adult with an advanced solid tumor such as melanoma, head and neck, liver or kidney cancer. Both conserved end residues are part of each CDR3. Fields, in order: clone size, V gene, J gene, D gene, CDR3 DNA, CDR3 protein. D genes are given only for firm matches. The listing skips clone size in some rows; elsewhere it reads once, few, many or a size class.

>few|TRBV14|TRBJ1-1|TRBD1
TGTGCCAGCGGACGGGACAGGGGAGGCACTGAAGCTTTCTTT
CASGRDRGGTEAFF
>.|TRBV11-2|TRBJ2-7|.
TGTGCCAGCAGCCCGTTCGGGTTGGCCTCCTACGAGCAGTACTTC
CASSPFGLASYEQYF
>.|TRBV7-3|TRBJ2-3|.
TGTGCCAGCAGCACCGGCCCCGCAGCTGCAGATACGCAGTATTTT
CASSTGPAAADTQYF
>.|TRBV18|TRBJ1-5|.
TGTGCCAGCTCACCGGGCAATCAGCCCCAGCATTTT
CASSPGNQPQHF
>.|TRBV6-5|TRBJ1-1|.
TGTGCCAGCAGTCGGGCCATAAGAACACGCGGAGGAACTTTCTTT
CASSRAIRTRGGTFF
>.|TRBV6-6|TRBJ1-5|.
TGTGCCAGCAGTTACGAGAATCAGCCCCAGCATTTT
CASSYENQPQHF
>.|TRBV28|TRBJ1-2|.
TGTGCCAGCAGTTCGGAGGGACGGAACTATGGCTACACCTTC
CASSSEGRNYGYTF
>.|TRBV21-1|TRBJ1-1|.
TGTGCCAGCAGCAAAGCAGGGTCGTATGGAGGACCGAACACTGAAGCTTTCTTT
CASSKAGSYGGPNTEAFF
>.|TRBV6-5|TRBJ2-2|.
TGTGCCAGCAGGATAAGGGGCGGGGAGCTGTTTTTT
CASRIRGGELFF
>.|TRBV27|TRBJ2-2|.
TGTGCCAGCAGTTTATACACCGGGGAGCTGTTTTTT
CASSLYTGELFF